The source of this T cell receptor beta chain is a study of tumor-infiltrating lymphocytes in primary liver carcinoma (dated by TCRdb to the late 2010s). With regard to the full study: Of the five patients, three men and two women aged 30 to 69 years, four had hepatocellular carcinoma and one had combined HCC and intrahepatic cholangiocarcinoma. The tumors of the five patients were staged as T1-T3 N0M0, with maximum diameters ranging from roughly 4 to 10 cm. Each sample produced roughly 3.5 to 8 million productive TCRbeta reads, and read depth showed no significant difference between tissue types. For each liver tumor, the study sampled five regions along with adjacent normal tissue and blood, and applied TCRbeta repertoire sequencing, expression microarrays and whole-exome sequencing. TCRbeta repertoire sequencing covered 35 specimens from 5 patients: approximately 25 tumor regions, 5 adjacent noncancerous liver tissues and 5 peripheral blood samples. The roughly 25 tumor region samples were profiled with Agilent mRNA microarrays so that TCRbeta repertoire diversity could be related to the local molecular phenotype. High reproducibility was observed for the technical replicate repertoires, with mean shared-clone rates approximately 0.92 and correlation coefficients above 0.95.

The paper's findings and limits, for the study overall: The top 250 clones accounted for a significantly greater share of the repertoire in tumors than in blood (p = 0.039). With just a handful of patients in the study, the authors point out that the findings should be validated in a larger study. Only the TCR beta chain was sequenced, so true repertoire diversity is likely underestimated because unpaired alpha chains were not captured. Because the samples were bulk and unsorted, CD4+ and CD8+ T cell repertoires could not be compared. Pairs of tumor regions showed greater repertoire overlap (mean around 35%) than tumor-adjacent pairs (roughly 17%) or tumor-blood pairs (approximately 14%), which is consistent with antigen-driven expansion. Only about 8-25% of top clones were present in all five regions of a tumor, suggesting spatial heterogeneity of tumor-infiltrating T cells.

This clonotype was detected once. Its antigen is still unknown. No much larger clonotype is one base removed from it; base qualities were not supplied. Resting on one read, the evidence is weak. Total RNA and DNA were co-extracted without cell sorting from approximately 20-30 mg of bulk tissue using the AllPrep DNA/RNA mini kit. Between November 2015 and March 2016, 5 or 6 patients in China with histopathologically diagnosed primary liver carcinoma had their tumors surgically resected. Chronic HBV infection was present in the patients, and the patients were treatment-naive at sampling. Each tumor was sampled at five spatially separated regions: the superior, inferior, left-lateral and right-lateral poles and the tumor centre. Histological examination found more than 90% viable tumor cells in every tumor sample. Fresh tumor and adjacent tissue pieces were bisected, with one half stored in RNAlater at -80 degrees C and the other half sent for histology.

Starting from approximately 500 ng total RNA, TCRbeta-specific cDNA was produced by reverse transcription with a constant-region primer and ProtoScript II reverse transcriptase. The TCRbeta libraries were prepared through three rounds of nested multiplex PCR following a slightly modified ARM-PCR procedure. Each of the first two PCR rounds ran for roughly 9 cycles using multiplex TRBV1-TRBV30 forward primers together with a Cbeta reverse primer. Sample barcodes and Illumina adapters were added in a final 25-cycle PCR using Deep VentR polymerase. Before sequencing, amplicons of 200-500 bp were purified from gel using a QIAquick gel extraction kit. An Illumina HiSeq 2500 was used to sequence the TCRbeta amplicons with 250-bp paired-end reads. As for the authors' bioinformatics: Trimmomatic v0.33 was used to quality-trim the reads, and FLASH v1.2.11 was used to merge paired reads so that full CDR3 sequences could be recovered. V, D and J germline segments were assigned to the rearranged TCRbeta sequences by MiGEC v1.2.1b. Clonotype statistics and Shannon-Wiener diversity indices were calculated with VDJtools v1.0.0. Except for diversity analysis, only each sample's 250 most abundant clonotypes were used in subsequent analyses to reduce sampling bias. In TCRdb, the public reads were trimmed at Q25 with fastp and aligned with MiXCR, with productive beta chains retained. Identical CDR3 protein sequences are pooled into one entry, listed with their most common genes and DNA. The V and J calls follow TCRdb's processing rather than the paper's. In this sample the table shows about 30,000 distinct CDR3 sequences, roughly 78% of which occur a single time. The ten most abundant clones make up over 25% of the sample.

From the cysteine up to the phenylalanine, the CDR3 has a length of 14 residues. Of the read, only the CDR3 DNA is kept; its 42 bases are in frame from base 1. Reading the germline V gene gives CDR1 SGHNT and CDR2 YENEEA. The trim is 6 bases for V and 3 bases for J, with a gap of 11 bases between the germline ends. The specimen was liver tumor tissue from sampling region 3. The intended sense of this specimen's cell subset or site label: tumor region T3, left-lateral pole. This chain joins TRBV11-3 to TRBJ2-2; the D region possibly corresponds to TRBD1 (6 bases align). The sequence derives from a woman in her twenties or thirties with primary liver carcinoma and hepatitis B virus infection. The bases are TGTGCCAGCAGAATAGCAGGGGACACCGGGGAGCTGTTTTTT. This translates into CASRIAGDTGELFF.